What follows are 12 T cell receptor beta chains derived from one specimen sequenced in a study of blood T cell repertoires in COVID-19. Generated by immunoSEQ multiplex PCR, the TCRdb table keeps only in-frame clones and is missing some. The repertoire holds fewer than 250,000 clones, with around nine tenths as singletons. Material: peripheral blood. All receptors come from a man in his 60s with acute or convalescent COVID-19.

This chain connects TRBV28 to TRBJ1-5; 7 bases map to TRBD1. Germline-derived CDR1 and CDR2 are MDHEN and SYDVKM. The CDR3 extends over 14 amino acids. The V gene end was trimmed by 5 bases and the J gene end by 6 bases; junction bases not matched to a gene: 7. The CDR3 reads CASSLTGFGQPQHF. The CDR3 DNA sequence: TGTGCCAGCAGTCTGACAGGGTTCGGTCAGCCCCAGCATTTT.

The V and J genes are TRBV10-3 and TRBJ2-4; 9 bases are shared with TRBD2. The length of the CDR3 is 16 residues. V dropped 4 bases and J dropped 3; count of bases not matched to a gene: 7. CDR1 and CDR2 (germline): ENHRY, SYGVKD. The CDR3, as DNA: TGTGCCATCAGTGGGCGAGCGGGGGGTGGCAAAAACATTCAGTACTTC. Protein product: CAISGRAGGGKNIQYF.

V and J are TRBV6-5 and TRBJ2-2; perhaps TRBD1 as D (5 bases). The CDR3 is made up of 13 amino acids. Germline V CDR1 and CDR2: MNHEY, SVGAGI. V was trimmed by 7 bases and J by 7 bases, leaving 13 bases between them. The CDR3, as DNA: TGTGCCAGCAAGGGGCTAAGCATCGGGGAGCTGTTTTTT. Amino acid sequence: CASKGLSIGELFF.

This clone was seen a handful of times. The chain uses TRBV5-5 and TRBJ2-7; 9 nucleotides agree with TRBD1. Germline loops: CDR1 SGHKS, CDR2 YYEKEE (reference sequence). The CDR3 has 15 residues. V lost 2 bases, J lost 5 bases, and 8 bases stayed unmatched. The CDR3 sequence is CASSFGQGLHHEQYF. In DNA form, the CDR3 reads TGTGCCAGCAGCTTTGGACAGGGGCTTCACCACGAGCAGTACTTC.

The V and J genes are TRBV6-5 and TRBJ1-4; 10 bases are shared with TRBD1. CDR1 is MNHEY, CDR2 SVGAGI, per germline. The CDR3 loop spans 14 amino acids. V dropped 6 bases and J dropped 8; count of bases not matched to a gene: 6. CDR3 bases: TGTGCCAGCAGCAACGACAGGGGGCAGGAAAAACTGTTTTTT. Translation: CASSNDRGQEKLFF.

CDR3 coding DNA: TGTGCCAGCAGCGTGGGGAGAGGGGGCTACACCTTC. Encoded protein: CASSVGRGGYTF. The rearrangement links TRBV9 to TRBJ1-2; D call uncertain. This CDR3 comprises 12 residues. Germline V lookup: CDR1 SGDLS, CDR2 YYNGEE. The V gene lost 2 bases and the J gene lost 8 bases, with 10 bases spanning the gap.

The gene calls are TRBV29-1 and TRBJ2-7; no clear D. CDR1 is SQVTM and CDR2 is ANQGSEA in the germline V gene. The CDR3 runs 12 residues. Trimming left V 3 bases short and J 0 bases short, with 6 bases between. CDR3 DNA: TGCAGCGTTGAGGCCAACTCCTACGAGCAGTACTTC. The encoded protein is CSVEANSYEQYF.

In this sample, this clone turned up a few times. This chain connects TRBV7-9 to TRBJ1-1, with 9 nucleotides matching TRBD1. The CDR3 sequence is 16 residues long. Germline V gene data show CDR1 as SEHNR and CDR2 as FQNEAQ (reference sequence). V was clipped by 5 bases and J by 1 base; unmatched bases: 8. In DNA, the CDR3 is TGTGCCAGCAGCCTGGGACAGGGAAGGGGGAACACTGAAGCTTTCTTT. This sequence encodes CASSLGQGRGNTEAFF.

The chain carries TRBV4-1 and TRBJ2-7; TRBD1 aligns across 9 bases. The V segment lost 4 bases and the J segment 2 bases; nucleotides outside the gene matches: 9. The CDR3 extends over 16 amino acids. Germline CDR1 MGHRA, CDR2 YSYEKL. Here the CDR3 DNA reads TGCGCCAGCAGCCTAGTAGGGACAGGGAGCCCCTACGAGCAGTACTTC. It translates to CASSLVGTGSPYEQYF.

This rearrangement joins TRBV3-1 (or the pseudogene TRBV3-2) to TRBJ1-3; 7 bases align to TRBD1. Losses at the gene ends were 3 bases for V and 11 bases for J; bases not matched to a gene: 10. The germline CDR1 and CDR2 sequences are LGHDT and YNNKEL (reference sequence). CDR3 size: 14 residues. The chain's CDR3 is CASSQRDRLPAIYF. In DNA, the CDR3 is TGTGCCAGCAGCCAGCGGGACAGACTCCCCGCCATATATTTT.

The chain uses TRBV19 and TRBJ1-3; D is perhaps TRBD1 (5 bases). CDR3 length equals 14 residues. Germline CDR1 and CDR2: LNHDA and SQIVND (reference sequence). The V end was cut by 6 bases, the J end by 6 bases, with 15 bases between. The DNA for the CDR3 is TGTGCCAGTAGGGCGGGGACTCTGGAAAACACCATATATTTT. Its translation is CASRAGTLENTIYF.

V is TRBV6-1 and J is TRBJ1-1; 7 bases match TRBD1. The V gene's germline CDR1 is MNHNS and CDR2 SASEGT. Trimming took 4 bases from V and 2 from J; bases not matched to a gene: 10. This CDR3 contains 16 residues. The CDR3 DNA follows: TGTGCCAGCAGTGGACCTAGACAGGGCCCAAACACTGAAGCTTTCTTT. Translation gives CASSGPRQGPNTEAFF.